One sample yielded the 32 T cell receptor beta chains listed below, sequenced in a study of blood T cell repertoires in COVID-19. Profiling relied on immunoSEQ multiplex PCR, and the TCRdb table lists in-frame clones only, not all of them. The sample carries 200,000 to 250,000 clones, nearly 90% recorded once. What was sequenced was PBMCs or T cells enriched from blood (not recorded which). These receptors all stem from a man aged 30-40 years who had been exposed to COVID-19.

This clone was recorded only once. This chain uses TRBV5-4 with TRBJ2-3, with TRBD1 as a possible D gene (6 bases). Germline lookup yields CDR1 SGHNT and CDR2 YYREEE (reference sequence). The length of the CDR3 is 14 residues. V dropped 6 bases and J dropped 3 bases, with 14 bases sitting between them. CDR3 in amino acids: CASTHGQGTDTQYF. In DNA, the CDR3 is TGTGCCAGCACTCACGGCCAGGGGACAGATACGCAGTATTTT. Full variable domain (rest looked up from reference TRBV5-4 and TRBJ2-3): ETGVTQSPTHLIKTRGQQVTLRCSSQSGHNTVSWYQQALGQGPQFIFQYYREEENGRGNFPPRFSGLQFPNYSSELNVNALELDDSALYLCASTHGQGTDTQYFGPGTRLTVL.

The chain carries TRBV19 and TRBJ2-5, with D unclear. Trimming took off 7 bases at V and 5 bases at J, with 17 bases between the two ends. The CDR3 covers 14 residues. CDR1 is LNHDA and CDR2 is SQIVND in the germline V gene (reference sequence). The CDR3 DNA reads TGTGCCAGTAACGATCTGGGCCCTATGGAGACCCAGTACTTC. Protein product: CASNDLGPMETQYF.

The chain couples TRBV19 to TRBJ1-1; D not certain. V lost 7 bases to trimming and J lost 6 bases, with 18 bases between them. Per the germline V gene, CDR1 is LNHDA and CDR2 is SQIVND (reference sequence). This CDR3 comprises 14 residues. The CDR3 DNA reads as TGTGCCAGTACCTCCCTCGGGGTAGGAGCTGAAGCTTTCTTT. Its translation is CASTSLGVGAEAFF.

In its sample, this clone was seen once. The chain combines TRBV5-4 with TRBJ1-6; D unresolved. There are 11 residues in the CDR3. V lost 0 bases to trimming and J lost 14 bases, with 6 bases between them. The germline CDR1 and CDR2 sequences are SGHNT and YYREEE (reference sequence). The CDR3 loop is CASSLEGALHF. CDR3 in DNA: TGTGCCAGCAGCTTGGAGGGAGCCCTCCACTTT.

The chain employs TRBV9 and TRBJ2-3, with 8 bases identical to TRBD2. The CDR3 extends over 15 amino acids. The V and J ends lost 1 base and 6 bases, in that order; junction bases with no gene match: 7. Germline V gene sequence: CDR1 SGDLS, CDR2 YYNGEE. The CDR3, as DNA: TGTGCCAGCAGCGTAACAAGCGGGGGTTTGGATACGCAGTATTTT. Residues: CASSVTSGGLDTQYF. Variable domain in full (rest from reference TRBV9 and TRBJ2-3): DSGVTQTPKHLITATGQRVTLRCSPRSGDLSVYWYQQSLDQGLQFLIQYYNGEERAKGNILERFSAQQFPDLHSELNLSSLELGDSALYFCASSVTSGGLDTQYFGPGTRLTVL.

This chain links TRBV27 with TRBJ1-2; 7 nucleotides match TRBD1. Germline assignment: CDR1 MNHEY and CDR2 SMNVEV (reference sequence). Trimming cost V 3 bases and J 2 bases; bases outside gene matches: 3. The CDR3 has 14 amino acids. The chain's CDR3 is CASSFDRANYGYTF. CDR3 DNA sequence: TGTGCCAGCAGTTTCGACAGGGCGAACTATGGCTACACCTTC.

The rearrangement uses TRBV18 and TRBJ2-3; D remains ambiguous. CDR1 and CDR2 from the germline V gene are KGHSH and LQKENI. V lost 1 base, J lost 2 bases, and 4 bases lay in between. The CDR3 sequence is 13 residues long. CDR3 nucleotide sequence: TGTGCCAGCTCACCACAACACACAGATACGCAGTATTTT. Translation gives CASSPQHTDTQYF.

This clone has only a few counts. The CDR3: CASSQPEGSLSGNTIYF. The CDR3 DNA follows: TGTGCCAGCAGCCAACCCGAGGGTTCACTCTCTGGAAACACCATATATTTT. The chain links TRBV4-2 to TRBJ1-3; D not certain. This CDR3 spans 17 amino acids. The germline gives CDR1 LGHNA, CDR2 YNFKEQ. Trimming stripped 2 bases from V and 0 bases from J, with 14 bases between.

This clone was counted only a few times. The V and J genes are TRBV19 and TRBJ1-3; 9 bases align to TRBD1. V lost 7 bases to trimming and J lost 4 bases; unmatched junction nucleotides: 5. Germline lookup yields CDR1 LNHDA and CDR2 SQIVND (reference sequence). This CDR3 has 14 amino acids. The chain's CDR3 is CASNDRGGGNTIYF. DNA of the CDR3: TGTGCCAGTAACGACAGGGGGGGCGGAAACACCATATATTTT.

The chain is built from TRBV7-8 and TRBJ1-4, with 8 bases identical to TRBD1. The germline V gene has CDR1 SGHVS and CDR2 FQNEAQ. The CDR3 has 15 residues. Trimming cost V 1 base and J 7 bases; bases outside gene matches: 5. In nucleotides, the CDR3 is TGTGCCAGCAGCTTAGATGGACAGGGAGGTGAAAAACTGTTTTTT. Encoded protein: CASSLDGQGGEKLFF.

This chain links TRBV18 with TRBJ2-7; D may be TRBD2 (6 bases). Trimming took off 4 bases at V and 3 bases at J, with 13 bases between the two ends. The CDR3 loop spans 14 amino acids. Germline CDR1 is KGHSH and CDR2 is LQKENI. The CDR3 DNA reads as TGTGCCAGCTCACTCTGGGACGGGGGCTACGAGCAGTACTTC. Residues: CASSLWDGGYEQYF.

The chain recombines TRBV6-1 with TRBJ2-3; 11 bases are shared with TRBD2. V gave up 2 bases and J gave up 6 bases; unmatched junction bases: 16. There are 19 residues in the CDR3. Germline-derived CDR1 and CDR2 are MNHNS and SASEGT. CDR3 sequence (DNA): TGTGCCAGCAGTGAAAGCCTAGCGGGGGGCTTGACCCGGATGGATACGCAGTATTTT. It codes for CASSESLAGGLTRMDTQYF.

This clone occurred once. The rearrangement links TRBV7-3 to TRBJ2-5; D possibly corresponds to TRBD2 (7 bases). CDR3 size: 14 residues. Germline V gene lookup returns CDR1 SGHTA and CDR2 FQGTGA. V was cut by 2 bases and J by 4 bases, with 11 bases left in between. The CDR3 is CASSLGGASETQYF. The DNA for the CDR3 is TGTGCCAGCAGCTTAGGGGGGGCCTCAGAGACCCAGTACTTC.

The chain uses TRBV7-8 and TRBJ2-7, with a tentative D call TRBD2 (7 bases). Germline-derived CDR1 and CDR2 are SGHVS and FQNEAQ. The ends were cut back, 1 base at V and 7 bases at J, with 11 bases in the middle. This CDR3 has 13 amino acids. CDR3 in DNA: TGTGCCAGCAGCTTAGTACAGGGAGGGGAGCAGTACTTC. This gives the protein CASSLVQGGEQYF.

The chain combines TRBV6-1 with TRBJ2-7; D is perhaps TRBD1 (5 bases). CDR3 length: 15 amino acids. Per germline, CDR1 MNHNS and CDR2 SASEGT. Between the trimmed V and J ends, which lost 2 bases and 1 base, there was a span of 12 bases. The CDR3 sequence is CASSERMYRSYEQYF. The CDR3 bases are TGTGCCAGCAGTGAAAGGATGTACAGGTCCTACGAGCAGTACTTC.

This chain connects TRBV19 to TRBJ2-5; possibly TRBD2 for D (5 bases). The germline gives CDR1 LNHDA, CDR2 SQIVND (reference sequence). The CDR3 contains 15 residues. V gave up 5 bases and J gave up 2 bases, with 15 bases separating them. CDR3 DNA sequence: TGTGCCAGTAGTTCACGACTACAGATTCAAGAGACCCAGTACTTC. It encodes CASSSRLQIQETQYF.

This chain uses TRBV6-5 with TRBJ2-3; tentative D call: TRBD2 (5 bases). Trimming left V 2 bases short and J 3 bases short, with 9 bases between. Germline CDR1 and CDR2: MNHEY and SVGAGI. This CDR3 is 14 amino acids long. The CDR3 loop reads CASSYGRVTDTQYF. The CDR3 nucleotides read TGTGCCAGCAGTTACGGGCGGGTAACAGATACGCAGTATTTT.

This chain links TRBV4-1 with TRBJ1-5; D is uncertain. Germline CDR1 reads MGHRA; CDR2 reads YSYEKL. This CDR3 comprises 13 residues. V was cut by 4 bases and J by 12 bases, with 16 bases left in between. Here the CDR3 DNA reads TGCGCCAGCAGCCTGGGCCTTTTTAGTGACCAGCATTTT. This translates into CASSLGLFSDQHF.

The chain employs TRBV27 and TRBJ1-1; D is unclear. There are 14 residues in the CDR3. Germline CDR1 is MNHEY and CDR2 is SMNVEV (reference sequence). V was cut by 2 bases and J by 5 bases, with 12 bases left in between. The CDR3 region has the DNA TGTGCCAGCAGTTTAGTGGTAGCGGGGACTGAAGCTTTCTTT. Residues: CASSLVVAGTEAFF.

This chain uses TRBV10-1 with TRBJ2-3; TRBD2 is a possible D gene (5 bases). This CDR3 spans 15 amino acids. Germline assignment: CDR1 WNHNN and CDR2 SYGVQD (reference sequence). Trimming removed 3 bases from V and 0 bases from J, with 10 bases in between. The CDR3 spells CASSDQRHSTDTQYF. For the CDR3, the DNA is TGCGCCAGCAGTGACCAGCGGCATAGCACAGATACGCAGTATTTT.

J is TRBJ1-4 and V is TRBV9; possible D gene TRBD1, 5 bases. Germline V CDR1 and CDR2: SGDLS, YYNGEE. Between the trimmed V and J ends, which lost 0 bases and 0 bases, there was a span of 9 bases. There are 16 residues in the CDR3. The CDR3 DNA is TGTGCCAGCAGCGTAGCCCCCAGGGCAACTAATGAAAAACTGTTTTTT. Translation: CASSVAPRATNEKLFF.

The chain has TRBV10-3 and TRBJ1-1; perhaps TRBD1 as D (6 bases). Germline CDR1 is ENHRY and CDR2 is SYGVKD. The CDR3 has 14 residues. The V end lost 4 bases, the J end lost 1 base, and 10 bases lay between the germline ends. Written as DNA, the CDR3 is TGTGCCATCAGTGGACAGGTAGGGAACACTGAAGCTTTCTTT. It is translated as CAISGQVGNTEAFF.

In this sample, this clone turned up once. This chain uses TRBV5-1 with TRBJ1-1; 8 bases line up with TRBD1. Trimming at V came to 4 bases and at J to 3 bases, leaving 8 bases not matched to a gene. The CDR3 spans 15 residues. CDR1 is SGHRS and CDR2 is YFSETQ in the germline V gene. The CDR3 sequence is CASSPQTGVYTEAFF. The CDR3, as DNA: TGCGCCAGCAGCCCGCAGACAGGGGTATACACTGAAGCTTTCTTT.

V usage is TRBV18 and J usage is TRBJ1-2; 11 nucleotides match TRBD1. The CDR3 runs to 17 residues. J was trimmed by 6 bases and V by 2 bases; bases with no gene match: 11. The V gene's germline CDR1 is KGHSH and CDR2 LQKENI. The CDR3 DNA follows: TGTGCCAGCTCACCAGGAACAGTTTGGACAGGGGGCGATGGCTACACCTTC. Translated, it gives CASSPGTVWTGGDGYTF.

This chain uses TRBV7-9 with TRBJ2-1, with 7 bases aligning to TRBD2. CDR3 size: 14 residues. Trimming cost V 7 bases and J 15 bases; bases outside gene matches: 18. Germline CDR1 reads SEHNR; CDR2 reads FQNEAQ (reference sequence). CDR3 region: CASIPPPGGGPLFF. CDR3 in DNA: TGTGCCAGCATCCCCCCGCCGGGGGGAGGCCCACTGTTCTTC.

The chain has TRBV7-9 and TRBJ2-6, with D possibly TRBD2 on 7 matching bases. This CDR3 has 18 residues. CDR1 is SEHNR and CDR2 is FQNEAQ in the germline V gene (reference sequence). V was clipped by 5 bases and J by 0 bases, with 17 bases between them. The CDR3 DNA reads as TGTGCCAGCAGCCCGGGCCGGGGGGCCGCCTCTGGGGCCAACGTCCTGACTTTC. Protein product: CASSPGRGAASGANVLTF.

The chain combines TRBV30 with TRBJ2-6; 7 bases match TRBD1. CDR3 length equals 16 residues. Trimming took 6 bases from V and 0 from J; bases not matched to a gene: 8. Germline assignment: CDR1 GTSNPN and CDR2 SVGIG (reference sequence). As DNA, the CDR3 is TGTGCCTGCCGTGGACAGGACCTCTCTGGGGCCAACGTCCTGACTTTC. It codes for CACRGQDLSGANVLTF.

The rearrangement uses TRBV25-1 and TRBJ2-2; weak D call: TRBD1 (6 bases). This CDR3 is 14 amino acids long. The germline CDR1 and CDR2 sequences are MGHDK and SYGVNS. V was shortened by 4 bases and J by 6 bases, with 12 bases between the two germline ends. DNA for the CDR3: TGTGCCAGCAGTGGTACAGGGTCTCCCGGGGAGCTGTTTTTT. Translating gives CASSGTGSPGELFF.

V gene TRBV2 combines with J gene TRBJ1-2, with D perhaps matching TRBD1 (5 bases). CDR1 SNHLY and CDR2 FYNNEI come from the germline V gene. The germline V and J ends were trimmed by 5 bases and 6 bases, with 10 bases remaining between them. The length of the CDR3 is 12 residues. Here the CDR3 DNA reads TGTGCCAGCAGTCGGGGGTCAGATGGCTACACCTTC. This sequence encodes CASSRGSDGYTF.

V usage is TRBV5-1 and J usage is TRBJ1-6, with a possible D match to TRBD1 (5 bases). Looked up from germline, CDR1 is SGHRS and CDR2 is YFSETQ. This CDR3 is built from 18 residues. The V end was cut by 0 bases, the J end by 6 bases, with 19 bases between. The CDR3 sequence: CASSLGSPDAGGNSPLHF. The CDR3 DNA reads as TGCGCCAGCAGCTTGGGTTCCCCGGACGCGGGGGGTAATTCACCCCTCCACTTT.

The chain links TRBV6-5 to TRBJ2-7; perhaps TRBD1 as D (6 bases). This CDR3 spans 15 amino acids. The V end lost 5 bases, the J end lost 2 bases, and 16 bases lay between the germline ends. The germline V gene encodes CDR1 MNHEY and CDR2 SVGAGI. The CDR3 region has the DNA TGTGCCAGCAGTACCCACAGGGAACTAACCTACGAGCAGTACTTC. Residues: CASSTHRELTYEQYF.

This chain uses TRBV10-2 with TRBJ1-2, with no clear D. This CDR3 contains 14 residues. Germline CDR1 is WSHSY and CDR2 is SAAADI. V was pared by 4 bases and J by 2 bases, with 11 bases between. The CDR3 DNA follows: TGCGCCAGCAGTGGACGGCCGGGGAACTATGGCTACACCTTC. Translating gives CASSGRPGNYGYTF.